The 22 T cell receptor beta chains presented below share a single source sample, sequenced in a study of technical replicates of blood from a few donors. Only in-frame clones appear in the TCRdb table, and some are missing; sequencing was by immunoSEQ multiplex PCR. Of 82,000 or so clones listed, 96% are singletons. The sample consisted of T cells isolated from PBMCs. The receptor source for this set is a human donor in good health.

This clone was observed a single time. The chain couples TRBV28 to TRBJ1-2; possible D gene TRBD1, 5 bases. Per germline, CDR1 MDHEN and CDR2 SYDVKM. The CDR3 has 11 residues. Trimming shortened V by 3 bases and J by 8 bases, and 7 bases separated the two germline ends. CDR3: CASSFQGGYTF. In DNA form, the CDR3 reads TGTGCCAGCAGTTTTCAGGGAGGCTACACCTTC.

V and J are TRBV6-6 and TRBJ1-4; 10 positions agree with TRBD1. The J segment lost 5 bases and the V segment lost 6 bases, leaving 3 bases of the junction unmatched. Germline assignment: CDR1 MNHNY and CDR2 SVGAGI (reference sequence). CDR3 size: 14 residues. CDR3 residues: CASSLDRGNEKLFF. CDR3 DNA: TGTGCCAGCAGCCTGGACAGGGGGAATGAAAAACTGTTTTTT.

This clone was detected only a few times. The rearrangement uses TRBV6-1 and TRBJ2-1; no firm D call. Germline V gene data show CDR1 as MNHNS and CDR2 as SASEGT. CDR3 length equals 11 residues. Trimming pared 5 bases from V and 7 bases from J, leaving 6 bases between. The DNA of the CDR3 is TGTGCCAGCAGTAACCTAAATGAGCAGTTCTTC. This gives the protein CASSNLNEQFF.

Written as DNA, the CDR3 is TGCGCCAGCAGCCAAGATTCAGCGGGAGGGATCTACGAGCAGTACTTC. It specifies CASSQDSAGGIYEQYF. The chain recombines TRBV4-3 with TRBJ2-7; 10 nucleotides line up with TRBD2. The V and J ends lost 0 bases and 3 bases, in that order; junction bases with no gene match: 5. The CDR3 totals 16 residues. Per the germline V gene, CDR1 is LGHNA and CDR2 is YSLEER.

The chain carries TRBV5-8 and TRBJ2-2, with D perhaps TRBD1 (6 bases). CDR1 and CDR2 from the germline V gene are SGHTS and YDEGEE. V lost 0 bases and J lost 0, with 12 bases in between. The CDR3 contains 17 residues. Here the CDR3 DNA reads TGTGCCAGCAGCTTGGCGGGCCAGGGGACGAACACCGGGGAGCTGTTTTTT. It encodes CASSLAGQGTNTGELFF.

This clone was detected only once. The chain carries TRBV25-1 and TRBJ1-2; a weak D match, TRBD1 (6 bases). Germline lookup yields CDR1 MGHDK and CDR2 SYGVNS. The CDR3 contains 15 residues. The germline V and J ends were trimmed by 1 base and 5 bases, with 14 bases remaining between them. CDR3 nucleotide sequence: TGTGCCAGCAGTGAATTGATAGGGGGGGGATATGGCTACACCTTC. Its protein is CASSELIGGGYGYTF.

The J gene is TRBJ1-1, the V gene TRBV7-3; D not certain. V lost 3 bases to trimming and J lost 1 base, with 9 bases between them. This CDR3 comprises 14 residues. Germline CDR1 reads SGHTA; CDR2 reads FQGTGA. For the CDR3, the DNA is TGTGCCAGCAGCTTCAACGGAGGGAACACTGAAGCTTTCTTT. It specifies CASSFNGGNTEAFF. The full variable domain, rest sourced from reference TRBV7-3 and TRBJ1-1, is GAGVSQTPSNKVTEKGKYVELRCDPISGHTALYWYRQSLGQGPEFLIYFQGTGAADDSGLPNDRFFAVRPEGSVSTLKIQRTERGDSAVYLCASSFNGGNTEAFFGQGTRLTVV.

This sequence joins TRBV11-3 and TRBJ2-7; D is perhaps TRBD2 (6 bases). V lost 5 bases and J 2 bases, leaving 10 bases between the germline ends. The CDR3 is 13 amino acids. Germline CDR1 reads SGHNT; CDR2 reads YENEEA. CDR3 coding DNA: TGTGCCAGCAGCAATGGGGAGGCCTACGAGCAGTACTTC. Protein sequence: CASSNGEAYEQYF.

The rearrangement links TRBV27 to TRBJ2-3; TRBD1 matches at 10 bases. The CDR3 consists of 15 residues. J was trimmed by 5 bases and V by 4 bases; bases with no gene match: 6. CDR1 is MNHEY, CDR2 SMNVEV, per germline (reference sequence). The CDR3 protein is CASSYGTGARDTQYF. In DNA, the CDR3 is TGTGCCAGCAGTTACGGGACAGGGGCTCGAGATACGCAGTATTTT.

This clone was recorded only once. The V gene is TRBV5-6, the J gene TRBJ1-2; the match to TRBD1 covers 8 bases. V dropped 4 bases and J dropped 6; count of bases not matched to a gene: 11. This CDR3 has 15 residues. CDR1 is SGHDT, CDR2 YYEEEE, per germline. The CDR3 region has the DNA TGTGCCAGCAGCCTCCCAGGGGGCAGGGGCGATGGCTACACCTTC. Protein: CASSLPGGRGDGYTF.

V is TRBV4-2 and J is TRBJ1-4; the match to TRBD1 covers 10 bases. J was trimmed by 7 bases and V by 0 bases; bases with no gene match: 2. The CDR3 is made up of 15 amino acids. Germline V gene sequence: CDR1 LGHNA, CDR2 YNFKEQ. CDR3 loop: CASSQETGGGEKLFF. The CDR3 nucleotides are TGTGCCAGCAGCCAAGAGACAGGGGGCGGTGAAAAACTGTTTTTT.

V usage is TRBV4-3 and J usage is TRBJ2-2; 7 positions match TRBD2. From germline, CDR1 is LGHNA and CDR2 YSLEER. Trimming removed 0 bases from V and 3 bases from J; junction bases left unmatched: 10. CDR3 size: 18 residues. CDR3 sequence reads: CASSQDLPSGTYTGELFF. Here the CDR3 DNA reads TGCGCCAGCAGCCAAGATCTACCTAGCGGAACCTACACCGGGGAGCTGTTTTTT.

The rearrangement links TRBV20-1 to TRBJ2-1; no clear D gene. Germline-derived CDR1 and CDR2 are DFQATT and SNEGSKA (reference sequence). CDR3 length equals 10 residues. Trimming took off 6 bases at V and 6 bases at J, with 6 bases between the two ends. CDR3 sequence: CSALFNEQFF. The CDR3 region has the DNA TGCAGTGCCCTCTTCAATGAGCAGTTCTTC.

A single count supports this clone. This chain joins TRBV28 and TRBJ2-1; 8 positions agree with TRBD1. This CDR3 has 15 residues. Germline CDR1 is MDHEN and CDR2 is SYDVKM. With V trimmed by 6 bases and J by 10 bases, 14 bases remained unmatched. The CDR3 nucleotides read TGTGCCAGCAGCGAAGTTGGACAGGGAGTGGGAGAGCAGTTCTTC. Translating it yields CASSEVGQGVGEQFF. The full variable domain, in which reference TRBV28 and TRBJ2-1 provide the parts outside the CDR3, is DVKVTQSSRYLVKRTGEKVFLECVQDMDHENMFWYRQDPGLGLRLIYFSYDVKMKEKGDIPEGYSVSREKKERFSLILESASTNQTSMYLCASSEVGQGVGEQFFGPGTRLTVL.

This chain connects TRBV7-9 to TRBJ2-7; maybe TRBD2 (6 bases). V was pared by 1 base and J by 3 bases, with 13 bases between. This CDR3 has 15 residues. CDR1 SEHNR and CDR2 FQNEAQ come from the germline V gene (reference sequence). The CDR3 here is CASSLVSGLNYEQYF. The CDR3 nucleotides are TGTGCCAGCAGCTTAGTTTCGGGACTTAACTACGAGCAGTACTTC. The variable domain in full, completed from reference TRBV7-9 and TRBJ2-7, reads DTGVSQNPRHKITKRGQNVTFRCDPISEHNRLYWYRQTLGQGPEFLTYFQNEAQLEKSRLLSDRFSAERPKGSFSTLEIQRTEQGDSAMYLCASSLVSGLNYEQYFGPGTRLTVT.

The chain has TRBV7-9 and TRBJ1-4; no clear D gene. The CDR3 is 13 amino acids. The V gene lost 1 base and the J gene lost 5 bases, with 5 bases spanning the gap. Germline V CDR1 and CDR2: SEHNR, FQNEAQ (reference sequence). The CDR3 coding sequence is TGTGCCAGCAGCTTAGGAGTAAATGAAAAACTGTTTTTT. Translation: CASSLGVNEKLFF.

J is TRBJ2-5 and V is TRBV6-5, with TRBD1 as a possible D gene (6 bases). Trimming took off 7 bases at V and 5 bases at J, with 14 bases between the two ends. Germline V gives CDR1 MNHEY, CDR2 SVGAGI. CDR3 length equals 13 residues. The CDR3 region is CASKTQGRETQYF. DNA for the CDR3: TGTGCCAGCAAGACACAGGGTAGGGAGACCCAGTACTTC.

The chain joins TRBV4-1 to TRBJ2-7; 8 nucleotides line up with TRBD2. The CDR3 is made up of 13 amino acids. Germline V gene lookup returns CDR1 MGHRA and CDR2 YSYEKL. The V gene end was trimmed by 3 bases and the J gene end by 3 bases; junction bases not matched to a gene: 1. The CDR3 sequence is CASSHGGDYEQYF. DNA of the CDR3: TGCGCCAGCAGCCACGGGGGGGACTACGAGCAGTACTTC.

The chain is built from TRBV7-3 and TRBJ2-7, with TRBD1 matching over 12 bases. J lost 5 bases, V lost 6 bases, and 8 bases had no gene match. This CDR3 spans 15 amino acids. Looked up from germline, CDR1 is SGHTA and CDR2 is FQGTGA. Here the CDR3 reads CASSYRGTGGDEQYF. CDR3 coding DNA: TGTGCCAGCAGTTATCGTGGGACAGGGGGCGACGAGCAGTACTTC.

The CDR3 sequence is CASSETMTSGRPQETQYF. The CDR3 region has the DNA TGTGCCAGCAGTGAAACCATGACTAGCGGGAGGCCCCAAGAGACCCAGTACTTC. The chain recombines TRBV6-1 with TRBJ2-5; 13 positions agree with TRBD2. The junction had 7 bases not matched to a gene; V was cut back by 2 bases and J by 1 base. The CDR3 contains 18 residues. Germline V CDR1 and CDR2: MNHNS, SASEGT.

The V and J genes are TRBV9 and TRBJ1-2, with 8 nucleotides matching TRBD1. This CDR3 has 13 amino acids. V trimming: 3 bases; J trimming: 2 bases; junction bases outside the gene matches: 0. Germline V gene data show CDR1 as SGDLS and CDR2 as YYNGEE. The CDR3 spells CASSGQGNYGYTF. The DNA of the CDR3 is TGTGCCAGCAGCGGACAGGGGAACTATGGCTACACCTTC.

The rearrangement uses TRBV6-1 and TRBJ2-7, with 8 bases aligning to TRBD2. Germline assignment: CDR1 MNHNS and CDR2 SASEGT. Unmatched junction bases numbered 8, after V lost 7 bases and J lost 6 bases. The CDR3 spans 13 residues. Here the CDR3 DNA reads TGTGCCAGCACGGGGGGGGTGACGAGCGAGCAGTACTTC. It translates to CASTGGVTSEQYF.